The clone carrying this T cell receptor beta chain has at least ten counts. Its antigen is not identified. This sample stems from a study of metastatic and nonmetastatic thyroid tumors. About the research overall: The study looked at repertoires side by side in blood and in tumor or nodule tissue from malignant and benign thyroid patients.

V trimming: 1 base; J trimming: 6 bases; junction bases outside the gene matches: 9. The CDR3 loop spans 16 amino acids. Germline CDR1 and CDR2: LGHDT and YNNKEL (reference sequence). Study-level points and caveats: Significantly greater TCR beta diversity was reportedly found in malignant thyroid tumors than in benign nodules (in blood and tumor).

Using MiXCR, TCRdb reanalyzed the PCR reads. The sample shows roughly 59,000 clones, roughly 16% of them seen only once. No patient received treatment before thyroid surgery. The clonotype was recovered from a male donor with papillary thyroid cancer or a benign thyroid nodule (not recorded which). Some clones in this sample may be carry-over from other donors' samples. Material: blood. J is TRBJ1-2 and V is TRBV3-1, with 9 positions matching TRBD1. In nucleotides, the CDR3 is TGTGCCAGCAGCCAAGTTACAGGGGGCGCTTGGGATGGCTACACCTTC. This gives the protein CASSQVTGGAWDGYTF.